The clone carrying this T cell receptor delta chain has only a few counts. This clone may be a read error of a much larger clone one base away. Other DNA sequences of this sample code for an identical CDR3. The sample comes from a study of gamma-delta T cells after stem cell transplantation. TCRdb re-called the RT-PCR reads via CATT. The repertoire consists of some 1,300 delta-chain clones, with about 5.2% occurring once and the leading ten covering roughly 20%. The CDR3 is 19 amino acids. V shed 3 bases and J 0 bases; nucleotides not matched to a gene: 15. Germline CDR1 TSWWSYY, CDR2 QGS. The TCR was taken from a human donor. It is not recorded whose cells these are; they may come from a transplant donor. The sample consisted of gamma-delta T cells. This chain links TRDV1 with TRDJ1; 8 bases fit TRDD3. The CDR3 DNA reads as TGTGCTCTTGGGGACCTCGGAGGGCTGGGGGACAAGTACACCGATAAACTCATCTTT. It specifies CALGDLGGLGDKYTDKLIF.